The 16 T cell receptor beta chains in this list originate from one sample, sequenced in a study of radiation and T cells in renal cell carcinoma (dated by TCRdb to 2019 to 2021). The protocol used for the library was the immunoSEQ multiplex PCR assay. TCRdb carries this immuneACCESS record with in-frame sequences only. Its versions omit some clonotypes, under half of them owing to an unresolved V gene in the studies checked, with the rest unexplained. In this sample the table shows about 130,000 clones, more than 75% of which occur a single time. The top ten hold 5.8% of the sample. Reading the label with the study, this specimen's time point is: blood 2 weeks post-SBRT. Per the publication, the treatment or condition label means: 15 Gy SBRT to primary tumor, nephrectomy 4 weeks later. Sequences were derived from blood, sampled from a patient whose treatment included radiotherapy and nephrectomy. The receptors were gathered from a woman aged 70-85 years with renal cell carcinoma.

This clone appeared a single time. This chain joins TRBV27 and TRBJ1-6, with D possibly TRBD1 on 5 matching bases. V was cut by 7 bases and J by 7 bases, with 11 bases left in between. Germline loops: CDR1 MNHEY, CDR2 SMNVEV (reference sequence). This CDR3 spans 13 amino acids. The CDR3 protein is CASTGRVNSPLHF. The CDR3 DNA follows: TGTGCCAGCACGGGACGGGTGAATTCACCCCTCCACTTT.

The rearrangement joins TRBV11-2 to TRBJ2-7; 8 bases match TRBD2. Germline CDR1 is SGHAT and CDR2 is FQNNGV. Trimming at V came to 8 bases and at J to 2 bases, leaving 11 bases not matched to a gene. The length of the CDR3 is 15 residues. CDR3 DNA sequence: TGTGCCAGCGTGTTGGGACTAGATAAAACCTACGAGCAGTACTTC. Amino acids: CASVLGLDKTYEQYF.

The chain recombines TRBV30 with TRBJ1-5; the D gene is possibly TRBD1 (6 bases). Deletions cut 1 base from V and 9 bases from J, with 13 bases between. Germline CDR1 and CDR2: GTSNPN and SVGIG (reference sequence). CDR3 length equals 13 residues. CDR3 nucleotides: TGTGCCTGGAGTGCTCAGGGGCCGCGGCCCCAGCATTTT. It is translated as CAWSAQGPRPQHF.

This rearrangement joins TRBV11-2 to TRBJ1-6; TRBD1 agrees at 8 bases. This CDR3 has 16 residues. CDR1 SGHAT and CDR2 FQNNGV come from the germline V gene. The J segment lost 7 bases and the V segment lost 1 base, leaving 6 bases of the junction unmatched. The CDR3 loop is CASSLAGGAGNSPLHF. The CDR3 DNA follows: TGTGCCAGCAGCTTAGCAGGGGGCGCGGGAAATTCACCCCTCCACTTT.

CDR3 sequence: CASSVYGTSYNSPLHF. The CDR3 region has the DNA TGTGCCAGCAGCGTGTACGGGACGTCGTATAATTCACCCCTCCACTTT. V is TRBV11-3 and J is TRBJ1-6; TRBD1 might be the D (5 bases). Germline values: CDR1 SGHNT, CDR2 YENEEA. V was pared by 5 bases and J by 4 bases, with 15 bases between. The CDR3 consists of 16 residues.

The chain has TRBV7-2 and TRBJ2-6; D might be TRBD1 (5 bases). The CDR3 is made up of 15 amino acids. Germline V gene lookup returns CDR1 SGHTA and CDR2 FQGNSA. V dropped 3 bases and J dropped 2 bases, with 8 bases sitting between them. The CDR3, as DNA: TGTGCCAGCAGCTTGAAGGGGCCTGGGGCCAACGTCCTGACTTTC. Protein sequence: CASSLKGPGANVLTF.

The chain couples TRBV4-2 to TRBJ2-1, with 12 bases aligning to TRBD2. Germline V CDR1 and CDR2: LGHNA, YNFKEQ. This CDR3 has 15 residues. Trimming removed 4 bases from V and 6 bases from J; junction bases left unmatched: 4. The CDR3 DNA reads TGTGCCAGCAGCCCTACTAGCGGGGGGCCCAATGAGCAGTTCTTC. Encoded protein: CASSPTSGGPNEQFF.

This clone has at least ten counts. The chain combines TRBV5-1 with TRBJ1-1; no clear D gene. Per germline, CDR1 SGHRS and CDR2 YFSETQ. Trimming took off 1 base at V and 1 base at J, with 8 bases between the two ends. The CDR3 length is 14 residues. In DNA, the CDR3 is TGCGCCAGCAGCTTGAATCCGCCGAACACTGAAGCTTTCTTT. Translation: CASSLNPPNTEAFF.

The rearrangement uses TRBV7-6 and TRBJ2-3; D may be TRBD2 (5 bases). Trimming cost V 5 bases and J 0 bases, with 12 bases left between them. Germline V lookup: CDR1 SGHVS, CDR2 FNYEAQ. CDR3 length equals 15 residues. The DNA for the CDR3 is TGTGCCAGCAGCCCGCAGCGGACTAGCACAGATACGCAGTATTTT. Amino acids: CASSPQRTSTDTQYF.

The rearrangement uses TRBV19 and TRBJ2-7; TRBD2 matches 10 bases. After removal of 4 bases from V and 6 bases from J, the junction contained 6 bases not matched to a gene. The CDR3 length is 14 residues. The V gene's germline CDR1 is LNHDA and CDR2 SQIVND (reference sequence). CDR3 sequence reads: CASSSPGLAREQYF. CDR3 DNA sequence: TGTGCCAGTAGTAGCCCGGGACTAGCGCGCGAGCAGTACTTC.

This sequence joins TRBV5-5 and TRBJ2-7; D is undetermined. This CDR3 is built from 11 residues. Trimming cost V 4 bases and J 0 bases, with 2 bases left between them. Per germline, CDR1 SGHKS and CDR2 YYEKEE (reference sequence). Here the CDR3 reads CASSPSYEQYF. The CDR3 DNA is TGTGCCAGCAGCCCCTCCTACGAGCAGTACTTC.

The chain carries TRBV25-1 and TRBJ1-2; weak D call: TRBD1 (6 bases). V lost 5 bases and J lost 4, with 20 bases in between. The CDR3 is 16 residues long. Germline V gives CDR1 MGHDK, CDR2 SYGVNS. CDR3 nucleotides: TGTGCCAGCAGTTTGAATGTGGGACACTCCCGCTATGGCTACACCTTC. Translating gives CASSLNVGHSRYGYTF.

The chain has TRBV5-1 and TRBJ1-2; tentative D call: TRBD1 (6 bases). The ends were cut back, 1 base at V and 7 bases at J, with 23 bases in the middle. The CDR3 has 17 residues. Germline values: CDR1 SGHRS, CDR2 YFSETQ. The CDR3 coding sequence is TGCGCCAGCAGCTTGTTGGTGGGGGGCGTCGAGGAAGCTGGCTACACCTTC. Translation gives CASSLLVGGVEEAGYTF.

The genes are TRBV9 and TRBJ1-6, with D hard to call. CDR3 length: 13 amino acids. With 2 bases removed from V and 8 bases from J, the gap between germline ends came to 8 bases. Per the germline V gene, CDR1 is SGDLS and CDR2 is YYNGEE. CDR3 residues: CASSVLDYSPLHF. CDR3 coding DNA: TGTGCCAGCAGCGTCTTGGATTATTCACCCCTCCACTTT.

The chain employs TRBV7-6 and TRBJ1-1; TRBD1 matches at 7 bases. Germline assignment: CDR1 SGHVS and CDR2 FNYEAQ. The CDR3 length is 13 residues. With 5 bases clipped from V and 4 bases from J, the junction kept 4 bases outside the gene matches. This CDR3 is CASSRGGGTEAFF. The CDR3, as DNA: TGTGCCAGCAGCCGAGGGGGCGGCACTGAAGCTTTCTTT. Full variable domain (missing parts from reference TRBV7-6 and TRBJ1-1): GAGVSQSPRYKVTKRGQDVALRCDPISGHVSLYWYRQALGQGPEFLTYFNYEAQQDKSGLPNDRFSAERPEGSISTLTIQRTEQRDSAMYRCASSRGGGTEAFFGQGTRLTVV.

V gene TRBV30 combines with J gene TRBJ2-5, with 10 bases matching TRBD2. The germline V gene encodes CDR1 GTSNPN and CDR2 SVGIG (reference sequence). The CDR3 has 15 amino acids. V trimming: 2 bases; J trimming: 1 base; junction bases outside the gene matches: 4. The CDR3 nucleotides read TGTGCCTGGAGTCGGCTAGCGGGGGCCCAAGAGACCCAGTACTTC. This sequence encodes CAWSRLAGAQETQYF. Based on the CDR3 plus reference TRBV30 and TRBJ2-5, the full variable domain is SQTIHQWPATLVQPVGSPLSLECTVEGTSNPNLYWYRQAAGRGLQLLFYSVGIGQISSEVPQNLSASRPQDRQFILSSKKLLLSDSGFYLCAWSRLAGAQETQYFGPGTRLLVL.